A single sample is the source of the 15 T cell receptor beta chains below, sequenced in a study of cytomegalovirus exposure and HLA in healthy donors. Some clones are missing from TCRdb's copy, which holds only in-frame ones; the method was immunoSEQ multiplex PCR. The sample shows 130,000 to 150,000 clones, roughly 89% of them seen only once. Sequencing was performed on PBMCs. Source of these receptors: a woman between 18 and 30 years old in good health and CMV-seropositive.

This chain links TRBV4-1 with TRBJ2-3; possible D gene TRBD2, 7 bases. In germline, CDR1 is MGHRA, CDR2 YSYEKL. V was trimmed by 5 bases and J by 4 bases, leaving 19 bases between them. The CDR3 has 16 amino acids. The CDR3 protein is CASSELGGGTADTQYF. Written as DNA, the CDR3 is TGCGCCAGCAGCGAATTGGGAGGGGGGACGGCAGATACGCAGTATTTT.

The rearrangement links TRBV9 to TRBJ2-7; 10 nucleotides match TRBD1. V was pared by 0 bases and J by 6 bases, with 9 bases of the junction left unmatched. This CDR3 is 16 amino acids long. CDR1 is SGDLS and CDR2 is YYNGEE in the germline V gene. CDR3 region: CASSVESWTGGSEQYF. The CDR3, as DNA: TGTGCCAGCAGCGTAGAATCATGGACAGGGGGTTCCGAGCAGTACTTC.

V gene TRBV6-5 combines with J gene TRBJ2-7; 7 bases map to TRBD2. This CDR3 is built from 15 residues. J gave up 0 bases and V 0 bases, and 2 bases lay outside the gene matches. Germline CDR1 and CDR2: MNHEY and SVGAGI. CDR3 bases: TGTGCCAGCAGTTACTCGGGAGGGAGCTCCTACGAGCAGTACTTC. Translation gives CASSYSGGSSYEQYF.

The chain employs TRBV6-5 and TRBJ2-7; 7 bases align to TRBD1. The CDR3 covers 12 residues. The junction had 10 bases not matched to a gene; V was cut back by 5 bases and J by 12 bases. Per the germline V gene, CDR1 is MNHEY and CDR2 is SVGAGI. The CDR3 region has the DNA TGTGCCAGCAGTCCTCGACAGGGCCATCCGTACTTC. Amino acids: CASSPRQGHPYF.

The chain recombines TRBV6-4 with TRBJ2-3; the D gene is possibly TRBD1 (6 bases). There are 11 residues in the CDR3. CDR1 and CDR2 from the germline V gene are MRHNA and SNTAGT. Trimming removed 11 bases from V and 6 bases from J, with 12 bases in between. The CDR3 DNA reads TGTGCCGAGTACCAGGGGGATACGCAGTATTTT. This sequence encodes CAEYQGDTQYF.

The chain carries TRBV7-2 and TRBJ2-3; 16 bases are shared with TRBD2. Trimming cost V 4 bases and J 3 bases; bases outside gene matches: 10. Germline values: CDR1 SGHTA, CDR2 FQGNSA. This CDR3 has 19 amino acids. The CDR3 DNA reads as TGTGCCAGCAGCTCCGGGACTAGCGGGGGGGCCGGGAGGACAGATACGCAGTATTTT. Translating gives CASSSGTSGGAGRTDTQYF.

This rearrangement joins TRBV11-2 to TRBJ2-4; 8 bases fit TRBD1. The CDR3 sequence is 17 residues long. Germline lookup yields CDR1 SGHAT and CDR2 FQNNGV. Germline trimming cut 1 base from V and 0 bases from J; bases unmatched to any gene: 5. The chain's CDR3 is CASSLGTGTIAKNIQYF. CDR3 nucleotides: TGTGCCAGCAGCTTAGGGACAGGGACAATAGCCAAAAACATTCAGTACTTC. The full variable domain, completed using reference TRBV11-2 and TRBJ2-4, is EAGVAQSPRYKIIEKRQSVAFWCNPISGHATLYWYQQILGQGPKLLIQFQNNGVVDDSQLPKDRFSAERLKGVDSTLKIQPAKLEDSAVYLCASSLGTGTIAKNIQYFGAGTRLSVL.

The CDR3 bases are TGTGCCAGCAGTTATCGCCCTAGCGGCTCCTACGAGCAGTACTTC. Translated: CASSYRPSGSYEQYF. The V gene is TRBV6-5, the J gene TRBJ2-7; 7 bases are shared with TRBD2. CDR3 length equals 15 residues. CDR1 and CDR2 (germline): MNHEY, SVGAGI. The junction had 5 bases not matched to a gene; V was cut back by 3 bases and J by 0 bases.

This sequence joins TRBV5-4 and TRBJ2-5, with 11 positions matching TRBD1. Germline V CDR1 and CDR2: SGHNT, YYREEE (reference sequence). Losses at the gene ends were 4 bases for V and 5 bases for J; bases not matched to a gene: 10. This CDR3 is 16 amino acids long. The CDR3 reads CASSRQGTGGKETQYF. As DNA, the CDR3 is TGTGCCAGCAGCCGGCAGGGGACAGGGGGAAAGGAGACCCAGTACTTC.

J is TRBJ2-7 and V is TRBV9, with 7 positions matching TRBD2. Germline CDR1 reads SGDLS; CDR2 reads YYNGEE. J gave up 2 bases and V 7 bases, and 12 bases lay outside the gene matches. The CDR3 has 15 residues. CDR3 protein: CASRGGGEIAYEQYF. The CDR3 nucleotides are TGTGCCAGCCGCGGTGGGGGGGAGATTGCCTACGAGCAGTACTTC.

The chain uses TRBV2 and TRBJ1-1, with TRBD1 matching 7 bases. The CDR3 runs to 11 residues. The germline gives CDR1 SNHLY, CDR2 FYNNEI. V trimming: 10 bases; J trimming: 5 bases; junction bases outside the gene matches: 4. The CDR3 DNA follows: TGTGCCACAAGGGGACAGACTGAAGCTTTCTTT. Translated, it gives CATRGQTEAFF.

The rearrangement joins TRBV7-9 to TRBJ2-2; 10 nucleotides align to TRBD1. V lost 4 bases to trimming and J lost 2 bases; unmatched junction nucleotides: 7. The CDR3 contains 17 residues. Germline CDR1 SEHNR, CDR2 FQNEAQ (reference sequence). The CDR3 region has the DNA TGTGCCAGCAGCTACCCGGGACAGGGGAAAAACACCGGGGAGCTGTTTTTT. Translating gives CASSYPGQGKNTGELFF. The full variable domain, rest sourced from reference TRBV7-9 and TRBJ2-2, is DTGVSQNPRHKITKRGQNVTFRCDPISEHNRLYWYRQTLGQGPEFLTYFQNEAQLEKSRLLSDRFSAERPKGSFSTLEIQRTEQGDSAMYLCASSYPGQGKNTGELFFGEGSRLTVL.

Only one count was recorded for this clone. The chain has TRBV25-1 and TRBJ2-1, with a possible D match to TRBD2 (5 bases). The CDR3 consists of 16 residues. Germline V CDR1 and CDR2: MGHDK, SYGVNS. With 3 bases removed from V and 0 bases from J, the gap between germline ends came to 12 bases. The CDR3 DNA is TGTGCCAGCAGTGATTGGCGGGCTAACTCCTACAATGAGCAGTTCTTC. Its translation is CASSDWRANSYNEQFF.

A note on this clone: Other DNA sequences in this sample translate to the same CDR3. The chain uses TRBV5-1 and TRBJ2-2; 8 bases agree with TRBD2. The germline V gene has CDR1 SGHRS and CDR2 YFSETQ. Trimming cost V 2 bases and J 5 bases; bases outside gene matches: 5. This CDR3 is built from 15 residues. CDR3 in amino acids: CASSFAAGGTGELFF. Written as DNA, the CDR3 is TGCGCCAGCAGCTTTGCGGCGGGGGGAACCGGGGAGCTGTTTTTT.

The chain uses TRBV9 and TRBJ2-5, with 7 bases matching TRBD1. The CDR3 is made up of 16 amino acids. The trim removed 0 bases at V and 1 base at J, leaving 6 bases unmatched. Germline V gene data show CDR1 as SGDLS and CDR2 as YYNGEE. This CDR3 reads CASSVALRDSQETQYF. In DNA, the CDR3 is TGTGCCAGCAGCGTAGCTCTTCGGGACAGCCAAGAGACCCAGTACTTC.